The 7 T cell receptor beta chains in this list originate from one sample, sequenced in a study of blood T cell repertoires in COVID-19. TCRdb's table, derived via immunoSEQ multiplex PCR, lists solely in-frame clones and lacks some. The profile shows a few hundred thousand clones, over 75% of them singletons. Sequencing was done on a sample of PBMCs or T cells enriched from blood (not recorded which). The receptors here all came from a woman under 40 who had recovered from COVID-19.

The V call is TRBV5-5, the J call TRBJ1-6; no clear D gene. The CDR3 consists of 17 residues. CDR1 and CDR2 from the germline V gene are SGHKS and YYEKEE (reference sequence). Trimming removed 1 base at V and 0 bases at J, with 11 bases between. CDR3 nucleotide sequence: TGTGCCAGCAGCTTGTTTGCGGGGAGCTCCTATAATTCACCCCTCCACTTT. Encoded protein: CASSLFAGSSYNSPLHF.

J is TRBJ2-1 and V is TRBV12-3 or TRBV12-4; D gene uncertain. Trimming took 7 bases from V and 10 from J, leaving 17 bases between them. The CDR3 covers 13 residues. CDR3 amino acids: CASTQPHAGEQFF. The DNA for the CDR3 is TGTGCCAGCACCCAACCTCACGCCGGGGAGCAGTTCTTC.

V is TRBV11-2 and J is TRBJ1-2, with 8 bases matching TRBD1. This CDR3 has 15 amino acids. Germline loops: CDR1 SGHAT, CDR2 FQNNGV. V was clipped by 1 base and J by 5 bases; unmatched bases: 6. In DNA, the CDR3 is TGTGCCAGCAGCTTAGTGCCGACAGGGGATTATGGCTACACCTTC. Residues: CASSLVPTGDYGYTF.

The V gene is TRBV7-7, the J gene TRBJ2-2; D perhaps matches TRBD1 (6 bases). V was cut by 5 bases and J by 6 bases, with 10 bases left in between. The germline V gene encodes CDR1 SSHAT and CDR2 FNYEAQ (reference sequence). The CDR3 is 13 amino acids. The CDR3 DNA is TGTGCCAGCAGCCTTAAGGGGGCCGGGGAGCTGTTTTTT. It is translated as CASSLKGAGELFF.

This clone was seen just once. The rearrangement joins TRBV9 to TRBJ2-3, with 9 positions matching TRBD1. J lost 3 bases, V lost 3 bases, and 8 bases had no gene match. CDR1 is SGDLS, CDR2 YYNGEE, per germline. CDR3 length: 16 residues. CDR3 sequence reads: CASSAHRGPQTDTQYF. Written as DNA, the CDR3 is TGTGCCAGCAGCGCCCACAGGGGGCCGCAGACAGATACGCAGTATTTT. Full variable domain (outside the CDR3, taken from reference TRBV9 and TRBJ2-3): DSGVTQTPKHLITATGQRVTLRCSPRSGDLSVYWYQQSLDQGLQFLIQYYNGEERAKGNILERFSAQQFPDLHSELNLSSLELGDSALYFCASSAHRGPQTDTQYFGPGTRLTVL.

In its sample, this clone was seen once. The chain is built from TRBV6-5 and TRBJ1-4, with D possibly being TRBD1 (5 bases). The CDR3 spans 15 residues. V was cut by 4 bases and J by 4 bases, with 13 bases left in between. CDR1 MNHEY and CDR2 SVGAGI come from the germline V gene. The CDR3 DNA sequence: TGTGCCAGCAGTTCCCTCCGACAGATTAATGAAAAACTGTTTTTT. Its protein product is CASSSLRQINEKLFF.

This clone occurred a few times. The rearrangement uses TRBV30 and TRBJ1-2; possible D gene TRBD1, 5 bases. The CDR3 is 12 residues long. The germline gives CDR1 GTSNPN, CDR2 SVGIG (reference sequence). The CDR3 DNA sequence: TGTGCTAGGGATGTCCGGGGGTATGGCTACACCTTC. Its protein is CARDVRGYGYTF.